This T cell receptor (beta chain) was sequenced in a study of cytomegalovirus exposure and HLA in healthy donors. Study-level points and caveats: Whilst most TCR sequences proved rare, a subset of public TCRs occurred across many donors. There were over 150 TCR beta chains listed as cytomegalovirus-associated. The classifier reportedly diagnosed cytomegalovirus status with high specificity and sensitivity.

With 60 Vbeta and 13 Jbeta primers, the PCR was carried out. Authors' methods: Around 80 million unique TCR beta chains, roughly 11 million of them shared, were counted by a later analysis. Here immunoSEQ multiplex PCR was the method, and the copy in TCRdb shows in-frame clones only, minus some. For V, J and clone size, that table is used; D and trimming come from the DNA. The table lists some 130,000 clones, 65% to 70% of them singletons, with about 1.5% in the top ten. As regards this clone: Its antigen remains unidentified.

This CDR3 contains 15 residues. The trim removed 0 bases at V and 5 bases at J, leaving 2 bases unmatched. Per the germline V gene, CDR1 is SGDLS and CDR2 is YYNGEE. The sequenced material came from PBMCs. The receptor was derived from a human donor in good health. V gene TRBV9 combines with J gene TRBJ1-5; TRBD1 matches at 10 bases. CDR3 sequence reads: CASSVGGTGDQPQHF. CDR3 DNA sequence: TGTGCCAGCAGCGTAGGGGGGACAGGGGATCAGCCCCAGCATTTT.